This T cell receptor beta chain was retrieved from a study of cytomegalovirus exposure and HLA in healthy donors. Study results and caveats: One variant, a missense change in DCLRE1C, was linked in a later analysis to TCR beta V- and J-gene trimming.

Germline values: CDR1 MDHEN, CDR2 SYDVKM. The CDR3 runs to 14 residues. The J segment lost 3 bases and the V segment lost 5 bases, leaving 5 bases of the junction unmatched. As to this clone: Its cognate antigen is unknown.

The PCR used 60 Vbeta and 13 Jbeta primers. Profiled with immunoSEQ multiplex PCR; TCRdb holds only in-frame clones, not every one. The table records around 50,000 clones, around three quarters of them present only once. The receptor was isolated from a man aged 25 to 40 in good health and CMV-seropositive. Sequencing was performed on PBMCs. The V and J genes are TRBV28 and TRBJ1-1; 8 bases agree with TRBD1. The DNA of the CDR3 is TGTGCCAGCAGTCCTCCACAGGGGGACACTGAAGCTTTCTTT. Translating it yields CASSPPQGDTEAFF.